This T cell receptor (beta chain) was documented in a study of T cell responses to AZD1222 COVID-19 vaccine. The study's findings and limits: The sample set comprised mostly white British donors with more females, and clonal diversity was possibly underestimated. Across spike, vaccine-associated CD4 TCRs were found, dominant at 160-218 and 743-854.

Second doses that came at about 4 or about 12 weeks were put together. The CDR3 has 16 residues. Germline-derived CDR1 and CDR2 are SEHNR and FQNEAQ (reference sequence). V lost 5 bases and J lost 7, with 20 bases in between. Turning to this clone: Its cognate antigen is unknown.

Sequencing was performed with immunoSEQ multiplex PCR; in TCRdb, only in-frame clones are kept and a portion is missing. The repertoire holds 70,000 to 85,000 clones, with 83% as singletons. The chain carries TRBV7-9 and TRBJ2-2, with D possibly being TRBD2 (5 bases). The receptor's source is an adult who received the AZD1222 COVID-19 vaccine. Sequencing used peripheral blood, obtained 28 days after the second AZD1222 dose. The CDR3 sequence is CASSTPMALVGGELFF. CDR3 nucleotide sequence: TGTGCCAGCAGCACCCCTATGGCACTAGTTGGCGGGGAGCTGTTTTTT. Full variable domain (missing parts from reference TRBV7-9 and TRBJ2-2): DTGVSQNPRHKITKRGQNVTFRCDPISEHNRLYWYRQTLGQGPEFLTYFQNEAQLEKSRLLSDRFSAERPKGSFSTLEIQRTEQGDSAMYLCASSTPMALVGGELFFGEGSRLTVL.